The TCR beta chain described here comes from a study of T cell changes during pregnancy in multiple sclerosis. Libraries were prepared by immunoSEQ multiplex PCR; TCRdb keeps only in-frame clonotypes and omits some of them. The sample includes more than 100,000 clones, approximately 90% of them seen just once. The CDR3 has 13 residues. Between the trimmed V and J ends, which lost 7 bases and 1 base, there was a span of 7 bases. Germline values: CDR1 MDHEN, CDR2 SYDVKM. The sequence was obtained from a female donor with multiple sclerosis, enrolled in a pregnancy study. The chain carries TRBV28 and TRBJ2-2; D is uncertain. Sequences were derived from peripheral blood, sampled after pregnancy. CDR3: CASIHRNTGELFF. Written as DNA, the CDR3 is TGTGCCAGCATTCACAGGAACACCGGGGAGCTGTTTTTT.